One and the same sample provided the 19 T cell receptor beta chains below, sequenced in a study of blood T cell repertoires in COVID-19. The protocol was immunoSEQ multiplex PCR, while the TCRdb copy is restricted to in-frame clones and leaves out a portion. The sample holds 300,000 to 350,000 clones, about 91% seen once. The sequencing sample was made of peripheral blood. The receptors stem from a man aged 30-40 years with COVID-19, enrolled during active disease.

This sequence joins TRBV5-1 and TRBJ2-1; 8 bases are shared with TRBD2. This CDR3 is built from 14 residues. J lost 9 bases, V lost 3 bases, and 8 bases had no gene match. Germline CDR1 reads SGHRS; CDR2 reads YFSETQ. The CDR3 DNA reads as TGCGCCAGCAGCTCCCCCGGGGGGGCGAGTGAGCAGTTCTTC. Amino acids: CASSSPGGASEQFF.

The table lists this clone with a few counts. This chain uses TRBV7-9 with TRBJ2-5, with 9 bases fitting TRBD1. The CDR3 sequence is 13 residues long. Germline CDR1 and CDR2: SEHNR and FQNEAQ (reference sequence). V trimming: 4 bases; J trimming: 13 bases; junction bases outside the gene matches: 10. Here the CDR3 DNA reads TGTGCCAGCAGCTCCCTCGACCGGGACAGGGTGTACTTC. Protein product: CASSSLDRDRVYF.

This chain joins TRBV19 and TRBJ1-1; D is perhaps TRBD1 (6 bases). There are 12 residues in the CDR3. Trimming pared 10 bases from V and 6 bases from J, leaving 15 bases between. The germline gives CDR1 LNHDA, CDR2 SQIVND (reference sequence). CDR3 protein: CATQVGGAEAFF. The CDR3, as DNA: TGTGCCACACAAGTTGGGGGCGCTGAAGCTTTCTTT.

The J gene is TRBJ1-2, the V gene TRBV14, with 8 nucleotides matching TRBD1. The CDR3 contains 15 residues. CDR1 is SGHDN, CDR2 FVKESK, per germline. V lost 4 bases, J lost 5 bases, and 9 bases stayed unmatched. The CDR3 DNA reads TGTGCCAGCAGCCCTTGGACAGGGATCCGGTATGGCTACACCTTC. Translated, it gives CASSPWTGIRYGYTF.

Only a few counts were recorded for this clone. In nucleotides, the CDR3 is TGTGCCAGTAGTTCGTACGGGACAGGGGTACGCACTGAAGCTTTCTTT. Residues: CASSSYGTGVRTEAFF. J is TRBJ1-1 and V is TRBV19; the match to TRBD1 covers 10 bases. V was clipped by 5 bases and J by 4 bases; unmatched bases: 10. CDR1 LNHDA and CDR2 SQIVND come from the germline V gene (reference sequence). This CDR3 spans 16 amino acids.

The chain links TRBV28 to TRBJ2-3; TRBD1 agrees at 7 bases. The CDR3 has 16 amino acids. The V and J ends lost 7 bases and 1 base, in that order; junction bases with no gene match: 11. Germline lookup yields CDR1 MDHEN and CDR2 SYDVKM. CDR3 region: CASTPHRGLGTDTQYF. The DNA for the CDR3 is TGTGCCAGCACACCTCACAGGGGATTGGGCACAGATACGCAGTATTTT.

V and J are TRBV28 and TRBJ2-3, with 10 bases fitting TRBD2. The trim removed 5 bases at V and 2 bases at J, leaving 13 bases unmatched. The CDR3 totals 18 residues. CDR1 and CDR2 from the germline V gene are MDHEN and SYDVKM. The DNA for the CDR3 is TGTGCCAGCAGTACAAAGGGCCGAGCGGGAGGGCCCACAGATACGCAGTATTTT. As protein: CASSTKGRAGGPTDTQYF. The whole variable domain, filled in from reference TRBV28 and TRBJ2-3, reads DVKVTQSSRYLVKRTGEKVFLECVQDMDHENMFWYRQDPGLGLRLIYFSYDVKMKEKGDIPEGYSVSREKKERFSLILESASTNQTSMYLCASSTKGRAGGPTDTQYFGPGTRLTVL.

J is TRBJ2-4 and V is TRBV9, with 7 positions matching TRBD1. The CDR3 runs to 14 residues. The V gene end was trimmed by 3 bases and the J gene end by 8 bases; junction bases not matched to a gene: 8. Germline loops: CDR1 SGDLS, CDR2 YYNGEE. CDR3 protein: CASSDSSGGDIQYF. The CDR3 DNA follows: TGTGCCAGCAGCGACTCATCAGGGGGAGACATTCAGTACTTC.

This clone occurred once. The chain links TRBV7-2 to TRBJ2-1; TRBD1 might be the D (5 bases). This CDR3 region has 15 residues. Germline lookup yields CDR1 SGHTA and CDR2 FQGNSA. The germline V and J ends were trimmed by 2 bases and 7 bases, with 15 bases remaining between them. The CDR3 coding sequence is TGTGCCAGCAGCTTATCGGTAGGGGCAGGGAATGAGCAGTTCTTC. This encodes CASSLSVGAGNEQFF.

J is TRBJ2-7 and V is TRBV21-1; the D segment call TRBD2 is taken from the table without a DNA check. TRBV21-1 is reported as a pseudogene. This CDR3 comprises 16 residues. The CDR3 region has the DNA TGTGCCAGCGACCCCGGCGGTTGGCGTAGCTCCTACGAGCAGTACTTC. Translation gives CASDPGGWRSSYEQYF.

This clone was counted only a few times. The chain couples TRBV7-9 to TRBJ1-2; possible D gene TRBD1, 5 bases. Trimming stripped 4 bases from V and 4 bases from J, with 13 bases between. Germline-derived CDR1 and CDR2 are SEHNR and FQNEAQ (reference sequence). The CDR3 contains 14 residues. CDR3 residues: CASSSFDSLYGYTF. The CDR3 DNA reads as TGTGCCAGCAGCTCGTTCGACAGCCTCTATGGCTACACCTTC.

The V and J genes are TRBV6-6 and TRBJ1-5, with TRBD1 as a possible D gene (5 bases). The CDR3 has 14 residues. CDR1 and CDR2 from the germline V gene are MNHNY and SVGAGI (reference sequence). The V gene lost 2 bases and the J gene lost 6 bases, with 11 bases spanning the gap. CDR3 region: CASSYQGEAQPQHF. The CDR3 DNA follows: TGTGCCAGCAGTTACCAAGGGGAGGCTCAGCCCCAGCATTTT.

The V call is TRBV5-4, the J call TRBJ1-6, with D possibly matching TRBD1 (6 bases). Trimming took 0 bases from V and 7 from J, leaving 14 bases between them. The CDR3 contains 16 residues. CDR1 is SGHNT and CDR2 is YYREEE in the germline V gene (reference sequence). The CDR3 spells CASSLGTVRANSPLHF. The CDR3 nucleotides read TGTGCCAGCAGCTTGGGGACAGTACGGGCCAATTCACCCCTCCACTTT. The full variable domain, completed using reference TRBV5-4 and TRBJ1-6, is ETGVTQSPTHLIKTRGQQVTLRCSSQSGHNTVSWYQQALGQGPQFIFQYYREEENGRGNFPPRFSGLQFPNYSSELNVNALELDDSALYLCASSLGTVRANSPLHFGNGTRLTVT.

The gene calls are TRBV28 and TRBJ1-2, with TRBD1 as a possible D gene (5 bases). Germline V gene lookup returns CDR1 MDHEN and CDR2 SYDVKM. The CDR3 is 14 residues long. V gave up 5 bases and J gave up 4 bases, with 14 bases separating them. As DNA, the CDR3 is TGTGCCAGCAGTCAGGGAAAAATAGGCTATGGCTACACCTTC. Its protein is CASSQGKIGYGYTF.

This clone showed up just a few times. The CDR3 DNA is TGTGCCAGCAGCTACGACAGCCTCGGCGTAAGATCACCCCTCCACTTT. Its translation: CASSYDSLGVRSPLHF. The chain has TRBV6-5 and TRBJ1-6, with D perhaps TRBD1 (5 bases). V lost 6 bases to trimming and J lost 10 bases, with 22 bases between them. Germline CDR1 and CDR2: MNHEY and SVGAGI. This CDR3 has 16 residues.

V is TRBV28 and J is TRBJ2-7; the match to TRBD2 covers 9 bases. The ends lost 2 bases at V and 1 base at J; junction bases unmatched: 15. CDR1 is MDHEN and CDR2 is SYDVKM in the germline V gene. This CDR3 region has 19 residues. The CDR3 DNA is TGTGCCAGCAGTTTAGGTGGAGCGGGAGGACTAATCGATTCCTACGAGCAGTACTTC. This translates into CASSLGGAGGLIDSYEQYF.

The chain has TRBV21-1 and TRBJ1-2. TRBV21-1 is a pseudogene locus. The CDR3 extends over 17 amino acids. CDR3 residues: CASSNPHDIAVEGGYTF. The CDR3, as DNA: TGTGCCAGCAGCAACCCGCATGACATCGCCGTGGAGGGTGGCTACACCTTC.

This rearrangement joins TRBV19 to TRBJ1-1, with TRBD1 matching 9 bases. J lost 1 base, V lost 1 base, and 7 bases had no gene match. The CDR3 has 17 residues. Germline CDR1 LNHDA, CDR2 SQIVND (reference sequence). The CDR3 coding sequence is TGTGCCAGTAGTATAGGAGGAGGGACAGGGAAGAACACTGAAGCTTTCTTT. Translated, it gives CASSIGGGTGKNTEAFF.

In DNA, the CDR3 is TGCGCCAGCAACCCGGGGTTCCGAGAGACCCAGTACTTC. Its protein product is CASNPGFRETQYF. The chain links TRBV5-1 to TRBJ2-5; D is perhaps TRBD2 (5 bases). CDR1 SGHRS and CDR2 YFSETQ come from the germline V gene. Trimming took off 6 bases at V and 4 bases at J, with 13 bases between the two ends. The CDR3 runs 13 residues.